These 24 T cell receptor beta chains originate from one sample sequenced in a study of blood T cell repertoires in COVID-19. Data came from immunoSEQ multiplex PCR; TCRdb stores just in-frame clones and leaves some out. This sample yields 60,000 to 80,000 clones, of which roughly 91% are seen a single time; around 0.58% belongs to the top ten. Sequences were obtained from peripheral blood. The receptors shown here come from a man between 60 and 75 years old with acute or convalescent COVID-19.

The gene calls are TRBV5-1 and TRBJ1-2; D unresolved. This CDR3 comprises 14 residues. Trimming took 0 bases from V and 4 from J, leaving 10 bases between them. Germline V lookup: CDR1 SGHRS, CDR2 YFSETQ. The CDR3 is CASSLAEVSYGYTF. DNA for the CDR3: TGCGCCAGCAGCTTGGCCGAGGTCAGCTATGGCTACACCTTC.

This clone was detected only a few times. This CDR3 is also generated by other DNA sequences in the sample. The CDR3 is CASSLGGDEQFF. CDR3 DNA: TGTGCCAGCAGTTTAGGGGGGGATGAGCAGTTCTTC. This sequence joins TRBV12-3 or TRBV12-4 and TRBJ2-1, with D possibly TRBD2 on 6 matching bases. Trimming stripped 1 base from V and 8 bases from J, with 6 bases between. CDR3 length: 12 residues.

This chain connects TRBV5-1 to TRBJ2-5, with D possibly being TRBD2 (6 bases). V lost 1 base to trimming and J lost 5 bases, with 12 bases between them. CDR3 length equals 14 residues. Germline V gene sequence: CDR1 SGHRS, CDR2 YFSETQ. Here the CDR3 DNA reads TGCGCCAGCAGCTTGCGGAGGGGCGCGGAGACCCAGTACTTC. Translated: CASSLRRGAETQYF.

The rearrangement joins TRBV19 to TRBJ2-7, with D hard to call. V dropped 3 bases and J dropped 3 bases, with 15 bases sitting between them. This CDR3 is 15 amino acids long. Germline lookup yields CDR1 LNHDA and CDR2 SQIVND (reference sequence). The DNA of the CDR3 is TGTGCCAGTAGTATCGAGGCCCGGGTAGTCTACGAGCAGTACTTC. Translation: CASSIEARVVYEQYF.

This chain joins TRBV5-1 and TRBJ1-2; D ambiguous. The V end was cut by 4 bases, the J end by 1 base, with 8 bases between. The CDR3 is 13 amino acids. The germline gives CDR1 SGHRS, CDR2 YFSETQ. CDR3 amino acids: CASSQTLNYGYTF. The CDR3 region has the DNA TGCGCCAGCAGCCAGACACTTAACTATGGCTACACCTTC.

The CDR3 region has the DNA TGTGCCAGTAGTATAGCGGCCAGGGGCAATCAGCCCCAGCATTTT. It specifies CASSIAARGNQPQHF. This chain uses TRBV19 with TRBJ1-5; perhaps TRBD1 as D (5 bases). This CDR3 comprises 15 residues. The V end lost 1 base, the J end lost 2 bases, and 9 bases lay between the germline ends. Germline V gene lookup returns CDR1 LNHDA and CDR2 SQIVND (reference sequence).

Comments on this clone: Germline and junction disagree at one end, which may indicate a read error. The J gene is TRBJ1-1, the V gene TRBV11-2, with a weak D call TRBD1 (5 bases). This CDR3 contains 14 residues. Per the germline V gene, CDR1 is SGHAT and CDR2 is FQNNGV. The CDR3 sequence: CASSLVGGNSEAFF. The DNA for the CDR3 is TGTGCCAGCAGCTTAGTGGGGGGAAACAGTGAAGCTTTCTTT.

The chain uses TRBV30 and TRBJ2-1; 10 bases line up with TRBD2. The CDR3 loop spans 15 amino acids. J was trimmed by 0 bases and V by 5 bases; bases with no gene match: 4. Germline V gene lookup returns CDR1 GTSNPN and CDR2 SVGIG (reference sequence). The CDR3 is CAWGPSGGSYNEQFF. Written as DNA, the CDR3 is TGTGCCTGGGGACCTAGCGGGGGCTCCTACAATGAGCAGTTCTTC.

The chain links TRBV7-6 to TRBJ2-1, with TRBD1 matching over 8 bases. CDR1 and CDR2 from the germline V gene are SGHVS and FNYEAQ. This CDR3 region has 14 residues. V shed 6 bases, J shed 8 bases, and the junction held 9 bases outside the gene matches. This CDR3 reads CASSSGTGIHEQFF. DNA of the CDR3: TGTGCCAGCAGTTCCGGGACAGGAATCCATGAGCAGTTCTTC.

A note on this clone: The sample contains more than one DNA sequence encoding this CDR3. The CDR3 nucleotides are TGTGCCATCAGTGAACTAGCGGGAGGGCCGGACACCGGGGAGCTGTTTTTT. Its protein product is CAISELAGGPDTGELFF. The rearrangement uses TRBV10-3 and TRBJ2-2; 13 bases are a match to TRBD2. V lost 3 bases, J lost 3 bases, and 4 bases stayed unmatched. This CDR3 comprises 17 residues. Per the germline V gene, CDR1 is ENHRY and CDR2 is SYGVKD.

This clone is categorized as medium-sized (0.01 to 0.1%). This rearrangement joins TRBV28 to TRBJ2-1; TRBD1 aligns across 8 bases. The CDR3 runs to 14 residues. Trimming removed 3 bases from V and 8 bases from J; junction bases left unmatched: 6. Per germline, CDR1 MDHEN and CDR2 SYDVKM. The CDR3, as DNA: TGTGCCAGCAGTTTCTGGACAGGGTTGGATGAGCAGTTCTTC. This sequence encodes CASSFWTGLDEQFF. The variable domain in full, completed from reference TRBV28 and TRBJ2-1, reads DVKVTQSSRYLVKRTGEKVFLECVQDMDHENMFWYRQDPGLGLRLIYFSYDVKMKEKGDIPEGYSVSREKKERFSLILESASTNQTSMYLCASSFWTGLDEQFFGPGTRLTVL.

This chain uses TRBV6-5 with TRBJ1-1; D perhaps matches TRBD1 (6 bases). The CDR3 runs 13 residues. Trimming stripped 6 bases from V and 1 base from J, with 9 bases between. Germline V gene sequence: CDR1 MNHEY, CDR2 SVGAGI. For the CDR3, the DNA is TGTGCCAGCAGGGGGGACACGAACACTGAAGCTTTCTTT. It encodes CASRGDTNTEAFF.

V and J are TRBV2 and TRBJ1-2; TRBD1 matches at 8 bases. Germline V lookup: CDR1 SNHLY, CDR2 FYNNEI. Trimming cost V 4 bases and J 4 bases; bases outside gene matches: 2. CDR3 size: 13 residues. CDR3 sequence reads: CASSVDRGYGYTF. In DNA form, the CDR3 reads TGTGCCAGCAGTGTAGACAGGGGCTATGGCTACACCTTC.

The rearrangement links TRBV28 to TRBJ1-2; D uncertain. V was clipped by 2 bases and J by 2 bases, with 3 bases between them. Germline assignment: CDR1 MDHEN and CDR2 SYDVKM. This CDR3 spans 12 amino acids. Here the CDR3 DNA reads TGTGCCAGCAGTTTAGGCAACTATGGCTACACCTTC. It encodes CASSLGNYGYTF.

The chain has TRBV15 and TRBJ1-4; TRBD1 might be the D (5 bases). CDR3 length: 15 residues. V lost 4 bases, J lost 3 bases, and 12 bases lay in between. Germline-derived CDR1 and CDR2 are LNHNV and YYDKDF (reference sequence). The CDR3 region has the DNA TGTGCCACCAGCAAGGGGCAGTCACCTAATGAAAAACTGTTTTTT. It translates to CATSKGQSPNEKLFF.

CDR3 nucleotides: TGTGCCAGCAGGCAGGGGAAAGATCAGCCCCAGCATTTT. Protein: CASRQGKDQPQHF. The rearrangement links TRBV12-3 or TRBV12-4 to TRBJ1-5, with D tentatively TRBD1 (6 bases). V shed 6 bases and J shed 5 bases, with 11 bases lying between them. The CDR3 is 13 amino acids.

This clone occurred a few times. The rearrangement links TRBV3-1 (or the pseudogene TRBV3-2) to TRBJ1-2; possibly TRBD1 for D (5 bases). Trimming took 4 bases from V and 4 from J, leaving 7 bases between them. Germline V gives CDR1 LGHDT, CDR2 YNNKEL (reference sequence). This CDR3 contains 12 residues. Written as DNA, the CDR3 is TGTGCCAGCAGCCCAGACAGCTATGGCTACACCTTC. Translated, it gives CASSPDSYGYTF.

The rearrangement joins TRBV19 to TRBJ2-2; 12 nucleotides align to TRBD2. CDR3 length: 17 residues. Germline CDR1 and CDR2: LNHDA and SQIVND (reference sequence). The V and J ends lost 7 bases and 3 bases, in that order; junction bases with no gene match: 9. This chain's CDR3 is CASNPLAGGPDTGELFF. For the CDR3, the DNA is TGTGCCAGTAACCCTCTAGCGGGAGGGCCCGACACCGGGGAGCTGTTTTTT. The variable domain in full, completed from reference TRBV19 and TRBJ2-2, reads DGGITQSPKYLFRKEGQNVTLSCEQNLNHDAMYWYRQDPGQGLRLIYYSQIVNDFQKGDIAEGYSVSREKKESFPLTVTSAQKNPTAFYLCASNPLAGGPDTGELFFGEGSRLTVL.

This clone was found once. This chain joins TRBV18 and TRBJ2-7; D ambiguous. The germline V and J ends were trimmed by 0 bases and 5 bases, with 5 bases remaining between them. Per germline, CDR1 KGHSH and CDR2 LQKENI. The CDR3 has 12 amino acids. CDR3 in amino acids: CASSPPSHEQYF. CDR3 in DNA: TGTGCCAGCTCACCACCGAGCCACGAGCAGTACTTC. The whole variable domain, remainder taken from reference TRBV18 and TRBJ2-7, is NAGVMQNPRHLVRRRGQEARLRCSPMKGHSHVYWYRQLPEEGLKFMVYLQKENIIDESGMPKERFSAEFPKEGPSILRIQQVVRGDSAAYFCASSPPSHEQYFGPGTRLTVT.

The V call is TRBV29-1, the J call TRBJ2-1, with TRBD2 matching 7 bases. V was pared by 3 bases and J by 4 bases, with 9 bases of the junction left unmatched. Germline lookup yields CDR1 SQVTM and CDR2 ANQGSEA. The CDR3 length is 15 residues. CDR3 bases: TGCAGCGTTGAGGGTGGTAGCGGGTCTTACAATGAGCAGTTCTTC. The encoded protein is CSVEGGSGSYNEQFF.

The chain couples TRBV6-5 to TRBJ2-7; D perhaps matches TRBD2 (5 bases). V gave up 11 bases and J gave up 7 bases, with 27 bases separating them. Germline CDR1 MNHEY, CDR2 SVGAGI. CDR3 length: 15 amino acids. CDR3 nucleotides: TGTGCCGGATCACGGAGAAGGGAGCCTTTTTGGGAGCAGTACTTC. Translating gives CAGSRRREPFWEQYF.

The CDR3 coding sequence is TGTGCCAGTAGTATTAGGACAAGCACAGATACGCAGTATTTT. This gives the protein CASSIRTSTDTQYF. The chain links TRBV19 to TRBJ2-3; maybe TRBD1 (5 bases). Trimming shortened V by 3 bases and J by 0 bases, and 7 bases separated the two germline ends. This CDR3 is built from 14 residues. Per the germline V gene, CDR1 is LNHDA and CDR2 is SQIVND (reference sequence).

The chain employs TRBV5-1 and TRBJ2-7, with a possible D match to TRBD1 (7 bases). CDR3 length: 14 amino acids. The V end was cut by 4 bases, the J end by 1 base, with 12 bases between. Looked up from germline, CDR1 is SGHRS and CDR2 is YFSETQ. CDR3 DNA: TGCGCCAGCAGCATGGCGGGACAGTCCTACGAGCAGTACTTC. Residues: CASSMAGQSYEQYF.

The chain is built from TRBV5-4 and TRBJ1-1; D gene unclear. The length of the CDR3 is 13 residues. Germline V gene lookup returns CDR1 SGHNT and CDR2 YYREEE (reference sequence). Trimming shortened V by 4 bases and J by 0 bases, and 7 bases separated the two germline ends. CDR3: CASSPGLNTEAFF. The CDR3 nucleotides are TGTGCCAGCAGCCCGGGGTTGAACACTGAAGCTTTCTTT.